A selection of T cell receptor beta chains follows, all from one sample in a study of graft-versus-host responses after intestinal transplantation. Sequenced by immunoSEQ multiplex PCR; TCRdb stores in-frame clones only, minus some. This table has roughly 46,000 clones, approximately 92% appearing once. This specimen was PBMCs, taken about 120 weeks after a first intestinal transplant, on the day of a second. All receptors come from a human patient who received an intestinal transplant, so some T cells may come from the graft donor. Each CDR3 is given with its conserved first and last residue. Each record gives: V gene, J gene, D gene, clone size, CDR3 protein, CDR3 DNA. The D gene is left open where the match is weak. Clone size is not always given. Where it is, it says once, few, many or a class for expanded clones.

V gene: TRBV5-1
J gene: TRBJ2-4
D gene: TRBD2
clone size: NA
CDR3 protein: CASSLFGRAVTKNIQYF
CDR3 DNA: TGCGCCAGCAGCTTATTTGGGAGGGCCGTTACCAAAAACATTCAGTACTTC

V gene: TRBV10-3
J gene: TRBJ2-5
D gene: NA
clone size: NA
CDR3 protein: CAISGGLYTQETQYF
CDR3 DNA: TGTGCCATCAGTGGTGGTTTGTATACCCAAGAGACCCAGTACTTC

V gene: TRBV11-2
J gene: TRBJ2-1
D gene: NA
clone size: NA
CDR3 protein: CASSRGSWEQFF
CDR3 DNA: TGTGCCAGCAGCCGCGGGTCATGGGAGCAGTTCTTC

V gene: TRBV7-2
J gene: TRBJ1-2
D gene: NA
clone size: NA
CDR3 protein: CASSFWGIGYGYTF
CDR3 DNA: TGTGCCAGCAGCTTCTGGGGAATAGGCTATGGCTACACCTTC

V gene: TRBV11-2
J gene: TRBJ2-2
D gene: TRBD2
clone size: once
CDR3 protein: CASSLPRLAGKVGELFF
CDR3 DNA: TGTGCCAGCAGCCTCCCCCGACTAGCGGGGAAGGTCGGGGAGCTGTTTTTT

V gene: TRBV10-2
J gene: TRBJ2-3
D gene: TRBD2
clone size: NA
CDR3 protein: CASSDPTLTSGSTDTQYF
CDR3 DNA: TGCGCCAGCAGCGACCCCACCTTGACTAGCGGGAGTACAGATACGCAGTATTTT

V gene: TRBV11-2
J gene: TRBJ1-3
D gene: NA
clone size: NA
CDR3 protein: CASSPGNTIYF
CDR3 DNA: TGTGCCAGCAGCCCCGGAAACACCATATATTTT

V gene: TRBV4-3
J gene: TRBJ2-7
D gene: TRBD2
clone size: NA
CDR3 protein: CASSQDQSGAYEQYF
CDR3 DNA: TGCGCCAGCAGCCAAGATCAAAGCGGGGCCTACGAGCAGTACTTC

V gene: TRBV10-3
J gene: TRBJ2-3
D gene: NA
clone size: once
CDR3 protein: CAISIRADTQYF
CDR3 DNA: TGTGCCATCAGTATTCGGGCAGATACGCAGTATTTT

V gene: TRBV6-5
J gene: TRBJ1-1
D gene: NA
clone size: NA
CDR3 protein: CASSITGNTEAFF
CDR3 DNA: TGTGCCAGCAGCATCACGGGGAACACTGAAGCTTTCTTT

V gene: TRBV6-5
J gene: TRBJ2-5
D gene: TRBD1
clone size: NA
CDR3 protein: CASTPQGASETQYF
CDR3 DNA: TGTGCCAGCACCCCACAGGGGGCCTCGGAGACCCAGTACTTC

V gene: TRBV7-9
J gene: TRBJ2-1
D gene: TRBD1
clone size: NA
CDR3 protein: CASSLDPGQGSWNEQFF
CDR3 DNA: TGTGCCAGCAGCTTGGATCCGGGACAGGGCTCGTGGAATGAGCAGTTCTTC

V gene: TRBV29-1
J gene: TRBJ2-7
D gene: NA
clone size: NA
CDR3 protein: CSVEWQDGYEQYF
CDR3 DNA: TGCAGCGTTGAATGGCAGGATGGATACGAGCAGTACTTC

V gene: TRBV11-3
J gene: TRBJ2-2
D gene: NA
clone size: NA
CDR3 protein: CASSYFFAGELFF
CDR3 DNA: TGTGCCAGCAGCTATTTTTTCGCCGGGGAGCTGTTTTTT

V gene: TRBV30
J gene: TRBJ2-7
D gene: TRBD2
clone size: NA
CDR3 protein: CAWSLQGLAGYEQYF
CDR3 DNA: TGTGCCTGGAGCCTCCAGGGACTAGCGGGATACGAGCAGTACTTC

V gene: TRBV5-6
J gene: TRBJ2-7
D gene: NA
clone size: NA
CDR3 protein: CASSPGLGSYEQYF
CDR3 DNA: TGTGCCAGCAGCCCCGGTCTCGGGTCCTACGAGCAGTACTTC

V gene: TRBV19
J gene: TRBJ1-1
D gene: TRBD1
clone size: NA
CDR3 protein: CASSIGQGLATEAFF
CDR3 DNA: TGTGCCAGTAGTATAGGACAGGGATTGGCCACTGAAGCTTTCTTT

V gene: TRBV28
J gene: TRBJ2-2
D gene: TRBD1
clone size: NA
CDR3 protein: CASRKHPGQGAVGELFF
CDR3 DNA: TGTGCCAGCAGAAAACATCCGGGACAGGGGGCTGTCGGGGAGCTGTTTTTT

V gene: TRBV28
J gene: TRBJ2-3
D gene: TRBD2
clone size: NA
CDR3 protein: CASSSPWLAGGSSTDTQYF
CDR3 DNA: TGTGCCAGCAGTTCCCCGTGGCTAGCGGGAGGGTCTAGCACAGATACGCAGTATTTT

V gene: TRBV10-3
J gene: TRBJ1-1
D gene: TRBD1
clone size: NA
CDR3 protein: CAISVQGDTEAFF
CDR3 DNA: TGTGCCATCAGTGTACAGGGGGACACTGAAGCTTTCTTT

V gene: TRBV29-1
J gene: TRBJ2-1
D gene: TRBD2
clone size: NA
CDR3 protein: CSVTGLAGGSEQFF
CDR3 DNA: TGCAGCGTGACCGGACTAGCGGGAGGCAGTGAGCAGTTCTTC

V gene: TRBV5-1
J gene: TRBJ1-2
D gene: NA
clone size: NA
CDR3 protein: CASRSGGGYGYTF
CDR3 DNA: TGCGCCAGCAGGTCCGGAGGGGGCTATGGCTACACCTTC

V gene: TRBV6-4
J gene: TRBJ1-2
D gene: TRBD1
clone size: NA
CDR3 protein: CASSGEGPDRGNSGYTF
CDR3 DNA: TGTGCCAGCAGTGGCGAGGGACCGGACAGGGGAAACTCTGGCTACACCTTC

V gene: TRBV6-5
J gene: TRBJ1-2
D gene: NA
clone size: NA
CDR3 protein: CASSYSGRGNYGYTF
CDR3 DNA: TGTGCCAGCAGTTACTCGGGCAGGGGAAACTATGGCTACACCTTC

V gene: TRBV25-1
J gene: TRBJ2-7
D gene: NA
clone size: NA
CDR3 protein: CASRLRYEQYF
CDR3 DNA: TGTGCCAGCAGACTCCGCTACGAGCAGTACTTC

V gene: TRBV4-2
J gene: TRBJ2-5
D gene: NA
clone size: once
CDR3 protein: CASSLEGGETQYF
CDR3 DNA: TGTGCCAGCAGCTTGGAGGGGGGAGAGACCCAGTACTTC

V gene: TRBV6-5
J gene: TRBJ1-1
D gene: NA
clone size: NA
CDR3 protein: CASSYPRGSGFSEAFF
CDR3 DNA: TGTGCCAGCAGTTACCCAAGGGGAAGTGGGTTCTCTGAAGCTTTCTTT

V gene: TRBV6-5
J gene: TRBJ1-4
D gene: NA
clone size: NA
CDR3 protein: CASSEGQPNEKLFF
CDR3 DNA: TGTGCCAGCAGTGAAGGACAGCCTAATGAAAAACTGTTTTTT

V gene: TRBV4-1
J gene: TRBJ2-1
D gene: NA
clone size: NA
CDR3 protein: CASSPSDTRRAYNEQFF
CDR3 DNA: TGCGCCAGCAGCCCGTCAGACACTCGACGCGCCTACAATGAGCAGTTCTTC

V gene: TRBV25-1
J gene: TRBJ1-1
D gene: TRBD1
clone size: NA
CDR3 protein: CATTRTGRGEAFF
CDR3 DNA: TGTGCCACCACCCGGACAGGGAGAGGTGAAGCTTTCTTT

V gene: TRBV6-5
J gene: TRBJ1-1
D gene: NA
clone size: NA
CDR3 protein: CASSYLKLNTEAFF
CDR3 DNA: TGTGCCAGCAGTTACCTAAAGCTGAACACTGAAGCTTTCTTT

V gene: TRBV28
J gene: TRBJ2-3
D gene: TRBD2
clone size: NA
CDR3 protein: CASSFGGGQDTQYF
CDR3 DNA: TGTGCCAGCAGTTTTGGGGGGGGTCAAGATACGCAGTATTTT

V gene: TRBV4-1
J gene: TRBJ1-4
D gene: TRBD1
clone size: NA
CDR3 protein: CASSQDMRLTGNEKLFF
CDR3 DNA: TGCGCCAGCAGCCAAGATATGAGGTTGACAGGGAATGAAAAACTGTTTTTT

V gene: TRBV7-8
J gene: TRBJ2-1
D gene: NA
clone size: NA
CDR3 protein: CASSLRTYNEQFF
CDR3 DNA: TGTGCCAGCAGCTTACGTACCTACAATGAGCAGTTCTTC

V gene: TRBV10-1
J gene: TRBJ1-5
D gene: NA
clone size: NA
CDR3 protein: CAIPESGQPQHF
CDR3 DNA: TGCGCCATCCCCGAGTCAGGTCAGCCCCAGCATTTT

V gene: TRBV2
J gene: TRBJ2-5
D gene: TRBD2
clone size: NA
CDR3 protein: CASTTSEVTQYF
CDR3 DNA: TGTGCCAGCACAACTAGCGAGGTGACCCAGTACTTC

V gene: TRBV6-6
J gene: TRBJ1-4
D gene: NA
clone size: NA
CDR3 protein: CASSLQGPEKLFF
CDR3 DNA: TGTGCCAGCAGCTTACAGGGACCTGAAAAACTGTTTTTT

V gene: TRBV7-2
J gene: TRBJ2-7
D gene: NA
clone size: NA
CDR3 protein: CASSLAGQSYEQYF
CDR3 DNA: TGTGCCAGCAGCTTAGCCGGACAGTCCTACGAGCAGTACTTC

V gene: TRBV25-1
J gene: TRBJ2-3
D gene: NA
clone size: NA
CDR3 protein: CASSGGTAASTDTQYF
CDR3 DNA: TGTGCCAGCAGTGGTGGGACGGCAGCTAGCACAGATACGCAGTATTTT

V gene: TRBV5-4
J gene: TRBJ1-1
D gene: NA
clone size: NA
CDR3 protein: CASSFWGSTEAFF
CDR3 DNA: TGTGCCAGCAGCTTTTGGGGGAGCACTGAAGCTTTCTTT

V gene: TRBV7-2
J gene: TRBJ1-1
D gene: NA
clone size: NA
CDR3 protein: CASSLAERVEAFF
CDR3 DNA: TGTGCCAGCAGCTTAGCGGAAAGGGTTGAAGCTTTCTTT

V gene: TRBV5-1
J gene: TRBJ1-1
D gene: NA
clone size: NA
CDR3 protein: CASSQRGTEAFF
CDR3 DNA: TGCGCCAGCAGCCAACGAGGGACTGAAGCTTTCTTT

V gene: TRBV5-4
J gene: TRBJ2-2
D gene: TRBD2
clone size: NA
CDR3 protein: CASSLVSLAGVGGELFF
CDR3 DNA: TGTGCCAGCAGCTTAGTGTCACTAGCGGGAGTTGGGGGGGAGCTGTTTTTT

V gene: TRBV30
J gene: TRBJ1-1
D gene: NA
clone size: once
CDR3 protein: CAWRRHVNTEAFF
CDR3 DNA: TGTGCCTGGAGAAGACACGTGAACACTGAAGCTTTCTTT

V gene: TRBV27
J gene: TRBJ2-7
D gene: NA
clone size: NA
CDR3 protein: CASSFGYEQYF
CDR3 DNA: TGTGCCAGCAGCTTCGGATACGAGCAGTACTTC

V gene: TRBV6-1
J gene: TRBJ1-1
D gene: NA
clone size: NA
CDR3 protein: CASSGRWTEAFF
CDR3 DNA: TGTGCCAGCAGTGGCCGATGGACTGAAGCTTTCTTT

V gene: TRBV9
J gene: TRBJ2-1
D gene: NA
clone size: NA
CDR3 protein: CASSVTPSYLFF
CDR3 DNA: TGTGCCAGCAGCGTTACTCCTAGCTACTTGTTCTTC

V gene: TRBV4-2
J gene: TRBJ2-3
D gene: NA
clone size: once
CDR3 protein: CASSQDRTSSTDTQYF
CDR3 DNA: TGTGCCAGCAGCCAGGACCGAACCTCTAGCACAGATACGCAGTATTTT

V gene: TRBV5-1
J gene: TRBJ2-7
D gene: NA
clone size: NA
CDR3 protein: CASSSPTPLRSYEQYF
CDR3 DNA: TGCGCCAGCAGCTCGCCGACCCCGTTACGCTCCTACGAGCAGTACTTC